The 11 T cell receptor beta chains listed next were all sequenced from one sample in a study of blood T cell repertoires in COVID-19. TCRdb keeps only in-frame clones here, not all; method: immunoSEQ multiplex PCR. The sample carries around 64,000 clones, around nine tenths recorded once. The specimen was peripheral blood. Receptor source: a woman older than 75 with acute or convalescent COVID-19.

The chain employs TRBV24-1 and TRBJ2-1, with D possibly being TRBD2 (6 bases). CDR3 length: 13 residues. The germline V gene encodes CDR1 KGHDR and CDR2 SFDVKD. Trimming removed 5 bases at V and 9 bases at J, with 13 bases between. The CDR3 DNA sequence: TGTGCCACCAGTGCCCCGGGACTGACTGAGCAGTTCTTC. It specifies CATSAPGLTEQFF.

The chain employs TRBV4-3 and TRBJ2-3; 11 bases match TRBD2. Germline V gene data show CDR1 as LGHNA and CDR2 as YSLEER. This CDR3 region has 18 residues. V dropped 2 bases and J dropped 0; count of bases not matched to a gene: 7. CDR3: CASSQLSLAGGSTDTQYF. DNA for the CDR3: TGCGCCAGCAGCCAACTTTCTCTAGCGGGAGGTAGCACAGATACGCAGTATTTT.

Written as DNA, the CDR3 is TGTGCCAGCAGCCTGGGTAGAGGCTCCAGCTCTGGAAACACCATATATTTT. This codes for CASSLGRGSSSGNTIYF. The gene calls are TRBV5-6 and TRBJ1-3; D remains ambiguous. The V end lost 4 bases, the J end lost 0 bases, and 17 bases lay between the germline ends. Germline lookup yields CDR1 SGHDT and CDR2 YYEEEE. The CDR3 spans 17 residues.

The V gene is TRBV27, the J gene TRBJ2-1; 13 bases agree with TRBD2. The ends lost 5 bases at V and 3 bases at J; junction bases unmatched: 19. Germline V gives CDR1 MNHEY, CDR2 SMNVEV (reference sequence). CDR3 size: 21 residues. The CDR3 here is CASSQTGLAGVGSQFYNEQFF. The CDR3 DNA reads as TGTGCCAGCAGTCAAACAGGACTAGCGGGAGTAGGGTCGCAGTTCTACAATGAGCAGTTCTTC.

The CDR3 region is CATSVRRTRGRSYTF. CDR3 coding DNA: TGTGCCACCAGCGTCCGTAGGACCCGGGGTAGAAGCTACACCTTC. The genes are TRBV15 and TRBJ1-2; the D is unclear. Germline CDR1 LNHNV, CDR2 YYDKDF (reference sequence). This CDR3 has 15 amino acids. V lost 5 bases and J lost 9, with 22 bases in between.

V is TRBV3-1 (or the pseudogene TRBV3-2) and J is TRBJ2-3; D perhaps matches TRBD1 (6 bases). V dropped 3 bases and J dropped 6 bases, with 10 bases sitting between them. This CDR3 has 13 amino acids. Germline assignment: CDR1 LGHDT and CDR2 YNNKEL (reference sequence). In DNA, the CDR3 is TGTGCCAGCAGCCACCAGGGGACGGATACGCAGTATTTT. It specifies CASSHQGTDTQYF.

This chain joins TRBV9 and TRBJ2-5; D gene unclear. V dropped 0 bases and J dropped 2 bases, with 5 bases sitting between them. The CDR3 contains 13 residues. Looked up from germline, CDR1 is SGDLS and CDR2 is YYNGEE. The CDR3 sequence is CASSVGAQETQYF. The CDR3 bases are TGTGCCAGCAGCGTAGGAGCACAAGAGACCCAGTACTTC.

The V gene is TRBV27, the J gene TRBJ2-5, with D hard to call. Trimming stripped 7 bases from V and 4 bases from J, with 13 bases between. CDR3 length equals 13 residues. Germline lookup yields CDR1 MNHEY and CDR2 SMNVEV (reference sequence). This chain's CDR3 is CASTLPRRETQYF. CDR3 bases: TGTGCCAGCACCCTTCCTAGAAGAGAGACCCAGTACTTC.

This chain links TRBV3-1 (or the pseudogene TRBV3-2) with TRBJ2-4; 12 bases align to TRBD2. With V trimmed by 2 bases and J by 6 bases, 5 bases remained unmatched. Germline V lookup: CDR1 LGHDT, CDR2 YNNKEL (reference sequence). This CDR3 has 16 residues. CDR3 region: CASSQSTSGGRNIQYF. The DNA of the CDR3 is TGTGCCAGCAGCCAATCAACTAGCGGGGGGCGAAACATTCAGTACTTC.

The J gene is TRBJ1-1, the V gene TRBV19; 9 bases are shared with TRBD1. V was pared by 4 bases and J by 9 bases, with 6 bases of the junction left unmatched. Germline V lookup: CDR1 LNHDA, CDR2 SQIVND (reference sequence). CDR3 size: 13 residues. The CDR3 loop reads CASSNRDRAKAFF. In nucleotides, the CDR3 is TGTGCCAGTAGTAACCGGGACAGGGCAAAAGCTTTCTTT.

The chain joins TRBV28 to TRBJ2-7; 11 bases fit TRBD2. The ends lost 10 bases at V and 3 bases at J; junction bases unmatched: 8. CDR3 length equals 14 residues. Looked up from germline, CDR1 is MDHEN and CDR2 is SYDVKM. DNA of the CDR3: TGTGCCACCATGGGACTAGCGGAGCACTACGAGCAGTACTTC. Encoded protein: CATMGLAEHYEQYF.